This TCR beta chain was found in a study of blood T cell repertoires in COVID-19. Study-wide context: In each case, the material was cDNA or gDNA derived from T cells, B-cell-depleted T cells, or PBMCs.

The CDR3 length is 20 residues. Germline V lookup: CDR1 LGHNA, CDR2 YSLEER. Deletions cut 0 bases from V and 4 bases from J, with 24 bases between. Produced via immunoSEQ multiplex PCR; TCRdb's table is partial and in-frame only. The sample shows 90,000 to 120,000 clones, about 90% of them seen only once. The TCR was taken from a man in his forties with active or convalescent COVID-19. The chain joins TRBV4-3 to TRBJ2-2; D possibly corresponds to TRBD2 (7 bases). Sequencing was carried out using peripheral blood. CDR3 in amino acids: CASSQEGGRGTSLGTGELFF. DNA of the CDR3: TGCGCCAGCAGCCAAGAAGGAGGGAGGGGGACTTCGCTGGGCACCGGGGAGCTGTTTTTT.